This TCR beta chain was documented in a study of T cells in Graves' hyperthyroidism and ophthalmopathy. Across the study: Peripheral blood was obtained at initial diagnosis, preceding any treatment.

Hyperthyroidism, newly diagnosed and lasting under 2 months, affected patients aged 18 to 65. Study-level findings and limits: Among thyroid clonotypes expanded above 0.001, most also appeared in blood.

The germline V and J ends were trimmed by 3 bases and 1 base, with 6 bases remaining between them. CDR3 size: 14 residues. The germline V gene encodes CDR1 SGHNT and CDR2 YENEEA. There were TCR beta CDR3 regions amplified from RNA transcripts. A set of HTBI primers served as the primers for a first-round RT-PCR of the TCR CDR3. TCRdb itself ran the multiplex PCR reads through MiXCR, one entry per CDR3 protein. The table records roughly 170,000 distinct CDR3 sequences, approximately 15% of them present only once. This clonotype was detected ten times or more. What it binds is not known. The receptor comes from a woman between 45 and 65 years old with Graves' hyperthyroidism. Sequenced: blood. The V call is TRBV11-3, the J call TRBJ2-2; D uncertain. CDR3 nucleotides: TGTGCCAGCAGCTTGGTGTGGAACACCGGGGAGCTGTTTTTT. Translated: CASSLVWNTGELFF. The full variable domain, completed using reference TRBV11-3 and TRBJ2-2, is EAGVVQSPRYKIIEKKQPVAFWCNPISGHNTLYWYLQNLGQGPELLIRYENEEAVDDSQLPKDRFSAERLKGVDSTLKIQPAELGDSAVYLCASSLVWNTGELFFGEGSRLTVL.